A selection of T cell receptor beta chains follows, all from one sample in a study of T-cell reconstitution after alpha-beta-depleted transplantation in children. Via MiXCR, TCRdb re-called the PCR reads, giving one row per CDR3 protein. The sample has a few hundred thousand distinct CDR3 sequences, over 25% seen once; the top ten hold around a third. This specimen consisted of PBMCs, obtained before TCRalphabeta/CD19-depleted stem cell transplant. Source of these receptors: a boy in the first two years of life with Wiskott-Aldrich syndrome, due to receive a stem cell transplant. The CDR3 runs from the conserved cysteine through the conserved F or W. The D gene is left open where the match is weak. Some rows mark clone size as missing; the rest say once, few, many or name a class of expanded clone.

cdr3_aa: CAIRKREGSYNEQFF
cdr3_nt: TGTGCCATCAGGAAGCGGGAGGGTTCCTACAATGAGCAGTTCTTC
d_call: TRBD2
v_call: TRBV10-3
clone_size: few
j_call: TRBJ2-1

cdr3_aa: CASSLEGNVGEQYF
cdr3_nt: TGCGCCAGCAGCTTGGAGGGGAATGTGGGCGAGCAGTACTTC
d_call: -
v_call: TRBV5-1
clone_size: few
j_call: TRBJ2-7

cdr3_aa: CASNRDGTNYNEQFF
cdr3_nt: TGTGCCAGCAACCGAGACGGGACTAACTACAATGAGCAGTTCTTC
d_call: TRBD2
v_call: TRBV27
clone_size: -
j_call: TRBJ2-1

cdr3_aa: CASPLLAGGPLYSYEQYF
cdr3_nt: TGTGCCAGCCCCTTACTAGCGGGAGGCCCCCTTTACTCCTACGAGCAGTACTTC
d_call: TRBD2
v_call: TRBV19
clone_size: many
j_call: TRBJ2-7

cdr3_aa: CASSLAWVPGQGNTGELFF
cdr3_nt: TGCGCCAGCAGCTTGGCCTGGGTCCCGGGACAGGGGAACACCGGGGAGCTGTTTTTT
d_call: TRBD1
v_call: TRBV5-1
clone_size: -
j_call: TRBJ2-2

cdr3_aa: CASSFRAPGQTGYEQYF
cdr3_nt: TGTGCCAGCAGTTTTAGGGCTCCGGGACAGACCGGCTACGAGCAGTACTTC
d_call: TRBD1
v_call: TRBV27
clone_size: -
j_call: TRBJ2-7

cdr3_aa: CASSEKTVQETQYF
cdr3_nt: TGTGCCAGCAGTGAAAAGACAGTCCAAGAGACCCAGTACTTC
d_call: -
v_call: TRBV6-1
clone_size: -
j_call: TRBJ2-5

cdr3_aa: CASSFFGKSYNEQFF
cdr3_nt: TGTGCCAGCAGCTTTTTCGGGAAATCCTACAATGAGCAGTTCTTC
d_call: -
v_call: TRBV5-6
clone_size: -
j_call: TRBJ2-1

cdr3_aa: CSARRHHQNTEAFF
cdr3_nt: TGCAGTGCTAGAAGACATCACCAGAACACTGAAGCTTTCTTT
d_call: -
v_call: TRBV20-1
clone_size: few
j_call: TRBJ1-1

cdr3_aa: CASSSSGTGELFF
cdr3_nt: TGTGCCAGCAGTAGTAGCGGGACTGGGGAGCTGTTTTTT
d_call: TRBD2
v_call: TRBV27
clone_size: many
j_call: TRBJ2-2

cdr3_aa: CAFSQNAGTDTQYF
cdr3_nt: TGTGCCTTCTCGCAGAACGCGGGAACAGATACGCAGTATTTT
d_call: -
v_call: TRBV10-3
clone_size: few
j_call: TRBJ2-3

cdr3_aa: CATSDTQTGVNEQFF
cdr3_nt: TGTGCCACCAGTGACACTCAGACAGGGGTTAATGAGCAGTTCTTC
d_call: TRBD1
v_call: TRBV24-1
clone_size: few
j_call: TRBJ2-1

cdr3_aa: CASSRRTARYNSPLHF
cdr3_nt: TGTGCCAGCAGCCGAAGGACAGCGCGCTATAATTCACCCCTCCACTTT
d_call: -
v_call: TRBV7-2
clone_size: -
j_call: TRBJ1-6

cdr3_aa: CASGRSGLTNYGYTF
cdr3_nt: TGTGCCAGCGGGCGCTCAGGTCTTACTAACTATGGCTACACCTTC
d_call: -
v_call: TRBV11-2
clone_size: few
j_call: TRBJ1-2

cdr3_aa: CASSLSPGTDTQYF
cdr3_nt: TGCGCCAGCAGCTTGTCCCCGGGAACAGATACGCAGTATTTT
d_call: -
v_call: TRBV5-1
clone_size: few
j_call: TRBJ2-3

cdr3_aa: CASSLLSASSYNEQFF
cdr3_nt: TGTGCCAGCAGTTTGCTAAGTGCGAGCTCCTACAATGAGCAGTTCTTC
d_call: -
v_call: TRBV6-2/TRBV6-3
clone_size: -
j_call: TRBJ2-1

cdr3_aa: CASSPGGLTQYF
cdr3_nt: TGTGCCAGCAGCCCTGGGGGACTGACGCAGTATTTT
d_call: -
v_call: TRBV5-6
clone_size: -
j_call: TRBJ2-3

cdr3_aa: CSAREVGLPRRYNEQFF
cdr3_nt: TGCAGTGCTAGAGAGGTGGGACTCCCCCGGCGGTACAATGAGCAGTTCTTC
d_call: -
v_call: TRBV20-1
clone_size: -
j_call: TRBJ2-1

cdr3_aa: CARYWGDYQETQYF
cdr3_nt: TGCGCCAGATACTGGGGCGATTACCAAGAGACCCAGTACTTC
d_call: -
v_call: TRBV5-1
clone_size: few
j_call: TRBJ2-5

cdr3_aa: CASSLFILGDTEAFF
cdr3_nt: TGCGCCAGCAGCTTGTTCATCCTTGGGGACACTGAAGCTTTCTTT
d_call: -
v_call: TRBV5-1
clone_size: -
j_call: TRBJ1-1

cdr3_aa: CASSQAHTQIYEQYF
cdr3_nt: TGCGCCAGCAGCCAAGCCCACACCCAGATCTACGAGCAGTACTTC
d_call: -
v_call: TRBV4-1
clone_size: few
j_call: TRBJ2-7

cdr3_aa: CSVILAGGPGGELFF
cdr3_nt: TGCAGCGTTATACTAGCGGGAGGGCCGGGCGGGGAGCTGTTTTTT
d_call: TRBD2
v_call: TRBV29-1
clone_size: -
j_call: TRBJ2-2

cdr3_aa: CASSLGTSGRESYNEQFF
cdr3_nt: TGTGCCAGCAGCCTGGGGACTAGCGGGAGGGAGAGCTACAATGAGCAGTTCTTC
d_call: TRBD2
v_call: TRBV5-4
clone_size: -
j_call: TRBJ2-1

cdr3_aa: CASSLDLTGNPTDTQYF
cdr3_nt: TGCGCCAGCAGCTTGGACTTAACAGGGAATCCCACAGATACGCAGTATTTT
d_call: -
v_call: TRBV5-1
clone_size: -
j_call: TRBJ2-3

cdr3_aa: CAITQGPGIHEQYF
cdr3_nt: TGTGCCATCACCCAGGGTCCAGGGATCCACGAGCAGTACTTC
d_call: -
v_call: TRBV10-3
clone_size: -
j_call: TRBJ2-7

cdr3_aa: CASSPGYTGTLIYEQYF
cdr3_nt: TGCGCCAGCAGCCCGGGGTACACCGGGACCCTAATCTACGAGCAGTACTTC
d_call: -
v_call: TRBV5-1
clone_size: few
j_call: TRBJ2-7

cdr3_aa: CSARRLAGSSEQFF
cdr3_nt: TGCAGTGCTAGGAGACTAGCGGGAAGCAGTGAGCAGTTCTTC
d_call: TRBD2
v_call: TRBV20-1
clone_size: -
j_call: TRBJ2-1

cdr3_aa: CASSQAGTGGYNQPQHF
cdr3_nt: TGTGCCAGCAGCCAAGCAGGGACAGGGGGGTACAATCAGCCCCAGCATTTT
d_call: TRBD1
v_call: TRBV3-1
clone_size: -
j_call: TRBJ1-5

cdr3_aa: CASSFYPSEKLFF
cdr3_nt: TGTGCCAGCAGTTTTTACCCCTCTGAAAAACTGTTTTTT
d_call: -
v_call: TRBV28
clone_size: -
j_call: TRBJ1-4

cdr3_aa: CASSVQGPGEQFF
cdr3_nt: TGTGCCAGCAGCGTACAGGGCCCCGGGGAGCAGTTCTTC
d_call: -
v_call: TRBV9
clone_size: few
j_call: TRBJ2-1

cdr3_aa: CASSQARQSNQPQHF
cdr3_nt: TGCGCCAGCAGCCAAGCCAGACAGTCAAATCAGCCCCAGCATTTT
d_call: -
v_call: TRBV4-1
clone_size: -
j_call: TRBJ1-5

cdr3_aa: CSAPYIDRPLNQPQHF
cdr3_nt: TGCAGTGCTCCCTATATCGACCGGCCTCTCAATCAGCCCCAGCATTTT
d_call: -
v_call: TRBV20-1
clone_size: -
j_call: TRBJ1-5

cdr3_aa: CASSLGPPPYEQYF
cdr3_nt: TGCGCCAGCAGCTTGGGACCTCCACCCTACGAGCAGTACTTC
d_call: -
v_call: TRBV5-1
clone_size: -
j_call: TRBJ2-7

cdr3_aa: CASRSDRGSDTQYF
cdr3_nt: TGCGCCAGCCGTTCGGACAGGGGATCAGATACGCAGTATTTT
d_call: TRBD1
v_call: TRBV5-1
clone_size: -
j_call: TRBJ2-3

cdr3_aa: CASSLFVSDYNEQFF
cdr3_nt: TGCGCCAGCAGCTTGTTTGTCTCGGATTACAATGAGCAGTTCTTC
d_call: -
v_call: TRBV5-1
clone_size: few
j_call: TRBJ2-1

cdr3_aa: CASSGQERGHYTF
cdr3_nt: TGTGCCAGCAGTGGCCAAGAGCGGGGGCACTACACCTTC
d_call: -
v_call: TRBV6-1
clone_size: few
j_call: TRBJ1-2

cdr3_aa: CASTPSAGTYNEQFF
cdr3_nt: TGCGCCAGCACCCCCTCTGCGGGTACCTACAATGAGCAGTTCTTC
d_call: -
v_call: TRBV5-1
clone_size: -
j_call: TRBJ2-1

cdr3_aa: CASSRQPSQETQYF
cdr3_nt: TGTGCCAGCAGCAGACAGCCTTCGCAAGAGACCCAGTACTTC
d_call: -
v_call: TRBV5-6
clone_size: few
j_call: TRBJ2-5

cdr3_aa: CASSEGSRLHTDTQYF
cdr3_nt: TGTGCCAGCAGTGAAGGCTCGAGACTACATACAGATACGCAGTATTTT
d_call: -
v_call: TRBV25-1
clone_size: -
j_call: TRBJ2-3

cdr3_aa: CSARGAGANVLTF
cdr3_nt: TGCAGTGCTAGGGGGGCTGGGGCCAACGTCCTGACTTTC
d_call: -
v_call: TRBV20-1
clone_size: few
j_call: TRBJ2-6

cdr3_aa: CASSRGGLAGHQPQHF
cdr3_nt: TGTGCCAGCAGTCGTGGGGGCCTGGCCGGGCATCAGCCCCAGCATTTT
d_call: -
v_call: TRBV12-3/TRBV12-4
clone_size: -
j_call: TRBJ1-5

cdr3_aa: CASSLGGSVSTDTQYF
cdr3_nt: TGTGCCAGCAGCTTAGGAGGTAGCGTTAGCACAGATACGCAGTATTTT
d_call: -
v_call: TRBV7-6
clone_size: few
j_call: TRBJ2-3

cdr3_aa: CASSLGRVASGTNTGELFF
cdr3_nt: TGTGCCAGCAGCTTAGGCCGGGTGGCTAGCGGTACTAACACCGGGGAGCTGTTTTTT
d_call: TRBD2
v_call: TRBV7-8
clone_size: -
j_call: TRBJ2-2

cdr3_aa: CASQTTVGELFF
cdr3_nt: TGTGCCAGCCAAACTACGGTCGGGGAGCTGTTTTTT
d_call: -
v_call: TRBV6-2/TRBV6-3
clone_size: -
j_call: TRBJ2-2

cdr3_aa: CASSLIGTGVEQYF
cdr3_nt: TGCGCCAGCAGCTTAATCGGGACAGGGGTCGAGCAGTACTTC
d_call: TRBD1
v_call: TRBV5-1
clone_size: few
j_call: TRBJ2-7

cdr3_aa: CSATGPSYEQYF
cdr3_nt: TGCAGTGCTACTGGACCCTCCTACGAGCAGTACTTC
d_call: -
v_call: TRBV20-1
clone_size: -
j_call: TRBJ2-7

cdr3_aa: CAWSRLAGAETQYF
cdr3_nt: TGTGCCTGGAGTCGGTTAGCGGGAGCCGAGACCCAGTACTTC
d_call: TRBD2
v_call: TRBV30
clone_size: -
j_call: TRBJ2-5

cdr3_aa: CASSELPNTGELFF
cdr3_nt: TGCGCCAGCAGTGAGTTACCGAACACCGGGGAGCTGTTTTTT
d_call: -
v_call: TRBV10-2
clone_size: -
j_call: TRBJ2-2

cdr3_aa: CASSFEGYGYTF
cdr3_nt: TGTGCCAGCAGCTTTGAGGGTTATGGCTACACCTTC
d_call: -
v_call: TRBV7-8
clone_size: few
j_call: TRBJ1-2

cdr3_aa: CASSVLTGPGGAFF
cdr3_nt: TGTGCCAGCAGCGTTCTGACGGGGCCAGGTGGAGCTTTCTTT
d_call: -
v_call: TRBV9
clone_size: -
j_call: TRBJ1-1

cdr3_aa: CSVEDPSGSETQYF
cdr3_nt: TGCAGCGTTGAAGATCCTAGCGGGAGTGAGACCCAGTACTTC
d_call: TRBD2
v_call: TRBV29-1
clone_size: -
j_call: TRBJ2-5

cdr3_aa: CASSLTVAGGLITDTQYF
cdr3_nt: TGTGCCAGCAGCTTAACAGTAGCGGGAGGCCTGATCACAGATACGCAGTATTTT
d_call: TRBD2
v_call: TRBV11-2
clone_size: few
j_call: TRBJ2-3

cdr3_aa: CASSMGGGSQPQHF
cdr3_nt: TGTGCCAGTAGCATGGGCGGGGGTAGCCAGCCCCAGCATTTT
d_call: -
v_call: TRBV19
clone_size: -
j_call: TRBJ1-5

cdr3_aa: CASSPSGVAEETQYF
cdr3_nt: TGTGCCAGCAGTCCGTCGGGGGTAGCGGAAGAGACCCAGTACTTC
d_call: -
v_call: TRBV6-1
clone_size: few
j_call: TRBJ2-5

cdr3_aa: CASSSGTSGFYNEQFF
cdr3_nt: TGTGCCAGCAGCTCAGGGACTAGCGGCTTCTACAATGAGCAGTTCTTC
d_call: TRBD2
v_call: TRBV7-8
clone_size: few
j_call: TRBJ2-1